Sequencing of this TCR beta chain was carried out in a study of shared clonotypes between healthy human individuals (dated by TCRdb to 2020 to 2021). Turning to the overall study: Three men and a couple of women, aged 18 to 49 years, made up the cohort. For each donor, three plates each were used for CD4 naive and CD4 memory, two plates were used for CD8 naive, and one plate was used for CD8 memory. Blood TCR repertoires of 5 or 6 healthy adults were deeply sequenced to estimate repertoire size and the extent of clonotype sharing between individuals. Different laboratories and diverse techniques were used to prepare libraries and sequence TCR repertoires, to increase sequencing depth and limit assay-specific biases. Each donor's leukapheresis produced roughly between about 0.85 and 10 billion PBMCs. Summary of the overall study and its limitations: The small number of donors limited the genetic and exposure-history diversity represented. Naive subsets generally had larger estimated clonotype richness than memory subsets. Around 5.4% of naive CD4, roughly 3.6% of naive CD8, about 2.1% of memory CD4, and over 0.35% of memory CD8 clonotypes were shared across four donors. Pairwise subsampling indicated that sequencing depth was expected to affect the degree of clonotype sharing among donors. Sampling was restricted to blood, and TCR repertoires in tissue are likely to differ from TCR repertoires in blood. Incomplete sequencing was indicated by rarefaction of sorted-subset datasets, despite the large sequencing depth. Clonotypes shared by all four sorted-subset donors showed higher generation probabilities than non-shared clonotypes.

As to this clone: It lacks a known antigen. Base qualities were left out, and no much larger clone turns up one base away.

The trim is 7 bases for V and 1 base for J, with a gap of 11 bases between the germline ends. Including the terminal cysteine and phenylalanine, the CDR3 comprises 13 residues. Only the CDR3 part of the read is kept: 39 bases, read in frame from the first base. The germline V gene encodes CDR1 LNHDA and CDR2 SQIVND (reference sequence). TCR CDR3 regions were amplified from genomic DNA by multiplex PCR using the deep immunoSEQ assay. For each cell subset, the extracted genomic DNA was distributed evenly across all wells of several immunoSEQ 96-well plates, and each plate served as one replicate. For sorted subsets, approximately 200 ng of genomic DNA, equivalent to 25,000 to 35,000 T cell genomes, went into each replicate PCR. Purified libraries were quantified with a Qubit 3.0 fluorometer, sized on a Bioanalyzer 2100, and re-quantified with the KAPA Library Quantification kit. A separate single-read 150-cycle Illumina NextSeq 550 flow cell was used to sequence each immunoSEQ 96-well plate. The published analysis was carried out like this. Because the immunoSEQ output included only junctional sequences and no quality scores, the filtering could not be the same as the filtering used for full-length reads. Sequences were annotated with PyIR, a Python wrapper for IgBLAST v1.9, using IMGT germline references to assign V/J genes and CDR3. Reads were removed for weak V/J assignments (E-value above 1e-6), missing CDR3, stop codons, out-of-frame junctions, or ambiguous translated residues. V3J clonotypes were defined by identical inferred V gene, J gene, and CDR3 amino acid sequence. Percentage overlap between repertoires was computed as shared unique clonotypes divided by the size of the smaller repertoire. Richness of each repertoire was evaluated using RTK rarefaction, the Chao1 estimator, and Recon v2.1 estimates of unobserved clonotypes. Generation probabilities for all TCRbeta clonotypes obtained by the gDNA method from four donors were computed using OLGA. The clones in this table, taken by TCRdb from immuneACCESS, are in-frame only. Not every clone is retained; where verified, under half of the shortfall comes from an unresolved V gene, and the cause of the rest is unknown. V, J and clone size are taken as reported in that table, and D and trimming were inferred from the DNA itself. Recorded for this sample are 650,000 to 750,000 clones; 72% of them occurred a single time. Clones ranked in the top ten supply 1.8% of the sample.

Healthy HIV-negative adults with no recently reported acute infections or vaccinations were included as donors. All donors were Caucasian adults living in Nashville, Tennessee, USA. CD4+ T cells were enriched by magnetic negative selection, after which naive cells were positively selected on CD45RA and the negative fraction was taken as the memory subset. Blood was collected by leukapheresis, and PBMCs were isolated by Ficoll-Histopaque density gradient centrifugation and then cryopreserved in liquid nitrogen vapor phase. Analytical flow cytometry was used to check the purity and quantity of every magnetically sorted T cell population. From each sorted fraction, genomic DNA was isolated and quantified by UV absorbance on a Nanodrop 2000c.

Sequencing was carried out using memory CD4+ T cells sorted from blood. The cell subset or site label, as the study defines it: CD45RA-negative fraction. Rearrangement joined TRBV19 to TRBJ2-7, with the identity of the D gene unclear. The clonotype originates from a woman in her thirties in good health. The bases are TGTGCCAGTACGAACTGGAGTTCCTACGAGCAGTACTTC. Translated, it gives CASTNWSSYEQYF.